Sequencing of this T cell receptor beta chain was carried out in a study of blood T cells in healthy people across ages. Together with a sample-barcoded 5' primer, a J-beta primer mix was included in a second PCR lasting about 6 to 11 cycles. TCRdb re-called the 5' RACE reads through MiXCR, storing one row per CDR3 protein. The data hold fewer than 800,000 distinct CDR3 sequences, with over 45% observed a single time. The CDR3 consists of 14 residues. Germline V gene data show CDR1 as MNHEY and CDR2 as SVGEGT. With V trimmed by 7 bases and J by 7 bases, 8 bases remained unmatched. The specimen was blood. The TCR sequence derives from an older woman in good health. The chain joins TRBV6-2 or TRBV6-3 to TRBJ2-2; 8 nucleotides match TRBD2. CDR3 nucleotide sequence: TGTGCCAGCACCGTCGCGGGGGGCTACGGGGAGCTGTTTTTT. It translates to CASTVAGGYGELFF.